The subject of this entry is one T cell receptor beta chain. The record originates from a study of beta chain features in type 1 diabetes. From germline, CDR1 is SGHRS and CDR2 YFSETQ. This CDR3 is built from 14 residues. Trimming pared 5 bases from V and 5 bases from J, leaving 17 bases between. Expressed TCRB transcripts were sequenced, since all the RNA that had been isolated was reverse transcribed. The assay was immunoSEQ multiplex PCR, and TCRdb's table has in-frame clones only and misses some. Here the sample spans 150,000 to 200,000 clones, roughly an eighth being singletons. Sample: central memory CD4+ T cells from blood. This chain joins TRBV5-1 and TRBJ2-7, with a tentative D call TRBD1 (5 bases). The sequence was obtained from a woman between 18 and 29 years old in good health. The CDR3 protein is CASSWAGPSDEQYF. The CDR3 DNA sequence: TGCGCCAGCAGTTGGGCAGGGCCGAGTGACGAGCAGTACTTC.